Sequencing of this T cell receptor beta chain was carried out in a study of cytomegalovirus exposure and HLA in healthy donors (dated by TCRdb to about 2017). As for the study more broadly: According to an earlier analysis of 450 to 650 of the donors, 200 million or so T cells yielded 90 million to 140 million unique TCR beta sequences and roughly 280 Gb of sequence data. Class I and class II HLA loci were covered by the typing at four-digit resolution. A later genetic analysis took genome-wide SNP genotypes for about 65% of the 666 donors and used that subset as a discovery cohort. In addition to the first cohort of approximately 650 subjects, a separate validation cohort of about 120 different subjects was used. A later analysis re-analyzed previously published TCR beta repertoires from approximately 700 donors and added high-resolution HLA genotyping to study TCR occurrence patterns. Donor age, sex, ethnicity and CMV serostatus were compiled alongside the repertoire data. High-throughput TCR immunosequencing, statistical association of individual TCRs with disease status, and machine learning were combined to predict cytomegalovirus infection status. Rather than drawing on any new phenotypic data, the later analysis identified candidate immune exposures from TCR beta sequences and the way those sequences occurred across donors. The number of donors typed differed by locus, with roughly 620-630 for A, B, C, DRB1 and DQB1, around 500 for DQA1, 600 to 610 for DPA1, and approximately 470 for DPB1. All discovery cohort repertoires had been generated on a single sequencing platform. The study aimed to test whether cataloging public T cell receptors could reveal signatures of past pathogen exposure. Of the 398 genotyped donors, 65% to 90% fell in the genetic ancestry cluster associated with self-reported Caucasian donors. Roughly 300 gigabases of sequencing data and 80 million or so unique TCR sequences were included in an early release covering about 600 HLA-typed donors. Because of strong linkage in the cohort, roughly five DR-DQ haplotypes were treated as single units for association and clustering. To decide whether each TCR beta V gene segment behaved as functional or pseudogenic, an earlier analysis of fewer than 750 of the donors relied on high-throughput TCR beta sequencing. The study profiled the T cell repertoires of about 640 subjects by immunosequencing and related them to cytomegalovirus serostatus. Across 398 genotyped donors of the cohort, an average of approximately 240,000 unique TCR beta nucleotide sequences per donor were sequenced, and 15% to 20% of those sequences were non-productive.

Library preparation employed the immunoSEQ multiplex PCR assay. The multiplex PCR relied on a mix of 60 forward primers for TCR Vbeta segments and 13 reverse primers for TCR Jbeta segments. The CDR3 region of rearranged TCR beta genes was amplified from genomic DNA with a multiplex PCR assay. On the Illumina HiSeq System, the amplified TCR beta libraries were sequenced as 87-base-pair reads. The paper's processing steps were these. A later analysis tallied 75 million to 95 million unique TCR beta chains across the 600 to 700 repertoires, and around 10 million of those chains were shared by two or more donors. Raw reads were error-corrected and collapsed into unique sequences by a nearest-neighbor algorithm in which closely related sequences were merged to remove PCR and sequencing errors. CDR3 sequences were aligned to IMGT reference sequences to assign V, D and J gene segments. For a sequence to be retained, a match of at least six nucleotides to both a V gene segment and a J gene segment was required. A rearrangement was called productive if the CDR3 had no stop codons and remained in frame with V and J, and every other rearrangement was called non-productive. CDR3 was defined by IMGT convention, running from the second conserved V-encoded cysteine to the conserved J-encoded phenylalanine. The earlier analysis of about 500 of the donors excluded sequences that lacked an unambiguous match to a single V gene segment. An earlier analysis of several hundred of the donors classified V segments as functional when productive rearrangements were above 56.7% and as segregating when the standard deviation between donors was above 5%. A statistical classification framework was built for diagnosing cytomegalovirus status from the catalog of TCR beta chain sequences. In a later analysis, V and J genes were assigned by comparing TCR nucleotide sequences against IMGT/GENE-DB human TR gene sequences. In a later analysis, CDR3 sequences and most-parsimonious VDJ recombination scenarios were assigned using the TCRdist pipeline. In a later analysis, each TCR beta chain was defined by its CDR3 amino acid sequence together with its V-gene family, and reads lacking a unique V-gene family were excluded. In a later analysis, approximately 590 highly shared, low-generation-probability nucleotide sequences were removed to address suspected cross-contamination and a sequencing artifact. A later analysis calculated a clonal expansion index for each public chain from normalized within-repertoire ranks of inferred template counts. In a later analysis, generation probabilities were computed using a VDJ recombination model fitted to out-of-frame rearrangements, and the results were checked against IGoR. In a later analysis, hypergeometric tests were used to score TCR-TCR, TCR-HLA and TCR-CMV co-occurrence, with a repertoire-size bias correction applied to TCR pairs. To estimate false discovery rates, a later analysis permuted the HLA or CMV assignments 20 times. In a later analysis, co-occurring TCRs were grouped using DBSCAN, with TCRdist sequence similarity added in when clustering inside HLA-allele-positive subsets. Repertoires with fewer than 30,000 or more than 120,000 public chains, plus five repertoires with anomalous nucleotide sharing, were excluded from co-occurrence clustering. TCRdb mirrors the immuneACCESS table, restricted to in-frame sequences. Some clones are absent from its copies; in checked studies, under half trace to an unresolved V gene, and the reason for the others is unknown. For V, J and clone size, that table is used; D and trimming come from the DNA. In all, the sample holds roughly 150,000 clones, and about four fifths of those were seen once. About 1.4% of the sample rests with the top ten.

In total, roughly 670 healthy bone marrow donors made up the cohort. All cohort members were sampled while nominally healthy, although unrecorded immune exposures were likely present. The donor was CMV seropositive and was included in the group of approximately 310 seropositive cohort members. Each donor provided a peripheral blood sample, and peripheral blood mononuclear cells were used for TCR beta sequencing. The Qiagen DNeasy Blood Extraction Kit was used to extract genomic DNA from the blood cell samples. Beyond this particular receptor, the publication reports: A later analysis associated about 17,000 TCR beta sequences with specific HLA alleles at a false discovery rate of 0.05. The authors suggested that the approach could potentially be generalized to other disease states and immunological phenotypes. In a later analysis, HLA-associated TCR beta chains showed more clonal expansion and lower generation probabilities than non-associated chains that were equally common. In vitro tests confirmed that a few of the cytomegalovirus-associated TCR beta chains recognize cytomegalovirus antigens. Because HLA typing was missing for some donors at each locus, association tests included only the typed subset. Across donors, most TCR sequences were observed very rarely, whereas some public TCRs were present in many individuals. Because counts were too low, seventeen rarely observed V segments, including chromosome 9 orphons, were left out of the earlier analysis of over 550 of the donors. In a later analysis, several top co-occurrence clusters were reported to appear linked to parvovirus B19, influenza, CMV and Epstein-Barr virus. This cohort had only TCR beta chains sequenced, and the lack of alpha or paired-chain data limited which features could be detected. A cluster of highly shared sequence variants was judged likely to be a technical artifact of the sequencing pipeline. A further reported finding was that TCR beta sequences accurately predicted the HLA-A and HLA-B alleles for most subjects in the first cohort. Linkage disequilibrium might explain the correlated functional status among segregating V segments, but an unknown experimental factor could not be ruled out. A later genetic analysis associated a missense DCLRE1C variant with V-gene and J-gene trimming of TCR beta chains, and an independent cohort replicated the association. Roughly uniform sequencing depth across donors was assumed in presence/absence analyses, although this assumption may not hold. Assigning TCR associations to individual alleles was difficult when HLA alleles, especially DR and DQ, strongly co-occurred. CMV serostatus was the only immune exposure information available for the cohort. In both the original and validation cohorts, the classifier was reported to diagnose cytomegalovirus status with high specificity and sensitivity. A later analysis found that TCR association rates varied across HLA loci, with DRB1 alleles showing the most associated TCRs and HLA-C alleles the fewest. In an earlier analysis of 587 of the donors, most TCR beta V segments appeared in productive rearrangements about 90% or about 30% of the time, broadly matching IMGT annotations. In a later analysis, most CMV-associated TCR beta chains were found to appear HLA-restricted, with HLA associations seemingly driven largely by CMV exposure. Some IMGT-functional V segments, including TRBV6-2 and TRBV6-3, could not be told apart with the 87-base-pair reads, so those segments were excluded. A later genetic analysis reported fewer N-insertions in productive TCRs among donors in an Asian-associated ancestry cluster than the roughly 640-donor mean. In the study, approximately 150 TCR beta chains were listed as associated with cytomegalovirus.

A note on this clone: The antigen this receptor binds is unknown. No quality values exist for individual bases; no much larger clone is one base distant.

In the germline V gene (reference sequence), CDR1 corresponds to GTSNPN and CDR2 to SVGIG. Including the terminal cysteine and phenylalanine, the CDR3 comprises 10 residues. The kept DNA is CDR3 alone, 30 bases in frame from the first base. V lost 4 bases and J lost 10 bases; the stretch between them is 7 bases long. The origin of this receptor is a girl aged 10 to 17 in good health and CMV-seropositive. The sample comprised PBMCs. In this chain, TRBV30 is recombined with TRBJ2-2, with TRBD1 as a weak D call on 5 bases. The sequenced DNA is TGTGCCTGGAAGGGGCTGGAGCTGTTTTTT. The resulting protein is CAWKGLELFF. Extended through the reference TRBV30 and TRBJ2-2 proteins, this CDR3 yields the full variable domain: SQTIHQWPATLVQPVGSPLSLECTVEGTSNPNLYWYRQAAGRGLQLLFYSVGIGQISSEVPQNLSASRPQDRQFILSSKKLLLSDSGFYLCAWKGLELFFGEGSRLTVL.